This is a list of T cell receptor beta chains from one sample in a study of a mutant IDH1 vaccine in newly diagnosed glioma. The repertoire was sequenced with immunoSEQ multiplex PCR; TCRdb's copy has only in-frame clones and lacks some. The table includes about 34,000 clones, around 83% detected once. The sample was peripheral blood mononuclear cells (PBMCs), taken from a glioma patient treated with radiotherapy, temozolomide or both. The receptors originated from a man aged 50 or older with glioma. Some clones in this sample may be carry-over from other donors' samples. Both conserved end residues are part of each CDR3. Each record gives: D gene, clone size, J gene, V gene, CDR3 protein, CDR3 DNA. A D gene is named only where the DNA matches it firmly. Part of the rows lack a size; the others show once, few, many or a class for expanded clones.

D gene: -; clone size: -; J gene: TRBJ2-7; V gene: TRBV19; CDR3 protein: CASSQGRSYEQYF; CDR3 DNA: TGTGCCAGCAGCCAGGGACGGTCCTACGAGCAGTACTTC
D gene: -; clone size: -; J gene: TRBJ2-5; V gene: TRBV6-1; CDR3 protein: CASSYLEETQYF; CDR3 DNA: TGTGCCAGCAGCTACCTGGAAGAGACCCAGTACTTC
D gene: -; clone size: -; J gene: TRBJ2-5; V gene: TRBV10-3; CDR3 protein: CAISESTRETQYF; CDR3 DNA: TGTGCCATCAGTGAGTCGACTCGGGAGACCCAGTACTTC
D gene: -; clone size: -; J gene: TRBJ1-3; V gene: TRBV2; CDR3 protein: CASRDSHSPGNTIYF; CDR3 DNA: TGTGCCAGCAGGGACTCGCACTCTCCTGGAAACACCATATATTTT
D gene: -; clone size: -; J gene: TRBJ1-5; V gene: TRBV6-6; CDR3 protein: CASSYQDQPQHF; CDR3 DNA: TGTGCCAGCAGTTACCAAGATCAGCCCCAGCATTTT
D gene: TRBD1; clone size: -; J gene: TRBJ2-1; V gene: TRBV10-3; CDR3 protein: CAITRDRTYNEQFF; CDR3 DNA: TGTGCCATCACCAGGGACAGAACCTACAATGAGCAGTTCTTC
D gene: -; clone size: few; J gene: TRBJ1-2; V gene: TRBV4-3; CDR3 protein: CASSQEARENYGYTF; CDR3 DNA: TGCGCCAGCAGCCAAGAAGCCAGGGAGAACTATGGCTACACCTTC
D gene: TRBD2; clone size: -; J gene: TRBJ2-3; V gene: TRBV4-1; CDR3 protein: CASSQGRGGWADTQYF; CDR3 DNA: TGCGCCAGCAGCCAAGGTCGGGGGGGCTGGGCAGATACGCAGTATTTT
D gene: -; clone size: -; J gene: TRBJ1-1; V gene: TRBV7-6; CDR3 protein: CASSLSGFEGTEAFF; CDR3 DNA: TGTGCCAGCAGCTTATCAGGGTTCGAAGGCACTGAAGCTTTCTTT
D gene: TRBD1; clone size: -; J gene: TRBJ2-1; V gene: TRBV5-1; CDR3 protein: CASSLLLRQGTNNEQFF; CDR3 DNA: TGCGCCAGCAGCTTGTTGCTACGACAGGGAACCAACAATGAGCAGTTCTTC
D gene: TRBD2; clone size: -; J gene: TRBJ2-2; V gene: TRBV19; CDR3 protein: CASSMGGTGELFF; CDR3 DNA: TGTGCCAGTAGTATGGGGGGGACCGGGGAGCTGTTTTTT
D gene: TRBD1; clone size: -; J gene: TRBJ1-2; V gene: TRBV19; CDR3 protein: CASRPGDRQYTF; CDR3 DNA: TGTGCCAGTAGGCCTGGGGACAGGCAATACACCTTC
D gene: -; clone size: few; J gene: TRBJ2-1; V gene: TRBV19; CDR3 protein: CASSKAGTHEQFF; CDR3 DNA: TGTGCCAGTTCTAAGGCAGGAACGCATGAGCAGTTCTTC
D gene: TRBD2; clone size: -; J gene: TRBJ2-1; V gene: TRBV4-1; CDR3 protein: CASSGRLAGGYNEQFF; CDR3 DNA: TGCGCCAGCAGCGGGCGACTAGCGGGAGGATACAATGAGCAGTTCTTC
D gene: TRBD1; clone size: once; J gene: TRBJ1-1; V gene: TRBV27; CDR3 protein: CASRRTGATEAFF; CDR3 DNA: TGTGCCAGCAGAAGGACAGGGGCAACTGAAGCTTTCTTT
D gene: TRBD2; clone size: -; J gene: TRBJ2-7; V gene: TRBV6-6; CDR3 protein: CATGLAGDEQYF; CDR3 DNA: TGTGCCACCGGACTAGCGGGAGACGAGCAGTACTTC
D gene: -; clone size: -; J gene: TRBJ2-2; V gene: TRBV9; CDR3 protein: CASSVYPNTGELFF; CDR3 DNA: TGTGCCAGCAGCGTTTACCCGAACACCGGGGAGCTGTTTTTT
D gene: -; clone size: -; J gene: TRBJ2-5; V gene: TRBV7-9; CDR3 protein: CASSLGGAFETQYF; CDR3 DNA: TGTGCCAGCAGCTTGGGGGGGGCATTCGAGACCCAGTACTTC
D gene: -; clone size: -; J gene: TRBJ2-2; V gene: TRBV27; CDR3 protein: CASSLFYERQRGTGELFF; CDR3 DNA: TGTGCCAGCAGTTTATTCTATGAGCGACAGAGAGGGACCGGGGAGCTGTTTTTT
D gene: -; clone size: -; J gene: TRBJ1-6; V gene: TRBV30; CDR3 protein: CAWSVLRSPLHF; CDR3 DNA: TGTGCCTGGAGTGTACTTCGTTCACCCCTCCACTTT
D gene: -; clone size: medium-sized; J gene: TRBJ2-6; V gene: TRBV29-1; CDR3 protein: CSVSGDGGANVLTF; CDR3 DNA: TGCAGCGTCTCTGGGGATGGTGGGGCCAACGTCCTGACTTTC
D gene: TRBD1; clone size: -; J gene: TRBJ1-2; V gene: TRBV2; CDR3 protein: CASSPSGGVGYTF; CDR3 DNA: TGTGCCAGCAGCCCCTCAGGGGGCGTTGGCTACACCTTC
D gene: TRBD1; clone size: -; J gene: TRBJ1-3; V gene: TRBV18; CDR3 protein: CASSPPGQFSGNTIYF; CDR3 DNA: TGTGCCAGCTCACCACCGGGACAGTTTTCTGGAAACACCATATATTTT
D gene: -; clone size: once; J gene: TRBJ2-5; V gene: TRBV18; CDR3 protein: CASSPNQGLGETQYF; CDR3 DNA: TGTGCCAGCTCGCCAAATCAGGGATTGGGAGAGACCCAGTACTTC
D gene: TRBD2; clone size: once; J gene: TRBJ2-1; V gene: TRBV19; CDR3 protein: CASSPWLADREQFF; CDR3 DNA: TGTGCCAGTAGTCCCTGGCTAGCGGACCGGGAGCAGTTCTTC
D gene: -; clone size: once; J gene: TRBJ2-7; V gene: TRBV5-1; CDR3 protein: CASSLDPSSYEQYF; CDR3 DNA: TGCGCCAGCAGCCTTGACCCCAGCTCCTACGAGCAGTACTTC
D gene: TRBD2; clone size: -; J gene: TRBJ2-1; V gene: TRBV5-1; CDR3 protein: CASSHQERGELYNEQFF; CDR3 DNA: TGCGCCAGCAGCCACCAGGAGCGGGGGGAACTTTACAATGAGCAGTTCTTC
D gene: -; clone size: -; J gene: TRBJ1-3; V gene: TRBV11-3; CDR3 protein: CASSLKAYSGNTIYF; CDR3 DNA: TGTGCCAGCAGCTTAAAAGCCTACTCTGGAAATACCATATATTTT
D gene: -; clone size: -; J gene: TRBJ1-5; V gene: TRBV4-3; CDR3 protein: CASSRLIGESQHF; CDR3 DNA: TGCGCCAGCAGCCGGTTGATTGGGGAGTCCCAGCATTTT
D gene: -; clone size: -; J gene: TRBJ2-1; V gene: TRBV10-3; CDR3 protein: CAISEVSSYNEQFF; CDR3 DNA: TGTGCCATCAGTGAGGTGAGCTCCTACAATGAGCAGTTCTTC
D gene: -; clone size: -; J gene: TRBJ2-2; V gene: TRBV27; CDR3 protein: CASSFAAAGELFF; CDR3 DNA: TGTGCCAGCAGTTTTGCTGCCGCCGGGGAGCTGTTTTTT
D gene: TRBD2; clone size: -; J gene: TRBJ2-2; V gene: TRBV4-3; CDR3 protein: CASSQDIAGVTGELFF; CDR3 DNA: TGCGCCAGCAGCCAAGATATAGCGGGCGTCACCGGGGAGCTGTTTTTT
D gene: -; clone size: -; J gene: TRBJ1-2; V gene: TRBV5-1; CDR3 protein: CASSLTQGRGYTF; CDR3 DNA: TGCGCCAGCAGCTTGACCCAGGGCAGGGGCTACACCTTC
D gene: -; clone size: few; J gene: TRBJ1-3; V gene: TRBV25-1; CDR3 protein: CATRTRDSGNTIYF; CDR3 DNA: TGTGCCACCCGAACAAGGGACTCTGGAAACACCATATATTTT
D gene: TRBD1; clone size: -; J gene: TRBJ1-1; V gene: TRBV7-9; CDR3 protein: CASTLGKRGLADTEAFF; CDR3 DNA: TGTGCCAGCACCTTAGGAAAGAGGGGGCTGGCGGACACTGAAGCTTTCTTT
D gene: -; clone size: -; J gene: TRBJ1-1; V gene: TRBV6-6; CDR3 protein: CASSGDREAFF; CDR3 DNA: TGTGCCAGCAGTGGGGATAGGGAAGCTTTCTTT
D gene: -; clone size: -; J gene: TRBJ1-5; V gene: TRBV6-1; CDR3 protein: CASSSGPQHF; CDR3 DNA: TGTGCCAGCAGCTCTGGGCCCCAGCATTTT
D gene: -; clone size: -; J gene: TRBJ2-1; V gene: TRBV6-6; CDR3 protein: CASSYNEQFF; CDR3 DNA: TGTGCCAGCAGTTACAATGAGCAGTTCTTC
D gene: -; clone size: -; J gene: TRBJ2-2; V gene: TRBV4-1; CDR3 protein: CASSQADMGLPRGELFF; CDR3 DNA: TGCGCCAGCAGCCAAGCCGACATGGGTCTGCCTCGGGGGGAGCTGTTTTTT
D gene: -; clone size: -; J gene: TRBJ2-5; V gene: TRBV9; CDR3 protein: CASSVGPGVRETQYF; CDR3 DNA: TGTGCCAGCAGCGTGGGACCGGGGGTACGAGAGACCCAGTACTTC
D gene: -; clone size: -; J gene: TRBJ2-7; V gene: TRBV7-4; CDR3 protein: CASSNGRQGPCEQYF; CDR3 DNA: TGTGCCAGCAGCAACGGAAGGCAGGGTCCCTGCGAGCAGTACTTC
D gene: -; clone size: -; J gene: TRBJ2-5; V gene: TRBV5-4; CDR3 protein: CASSLGLRQAEETQYF; CDR3 DNA: TGTGCCAGCAGCTTGGGACTCCGACAGGCGGAAGAGACCCAGTACTTC
D gene: TRBD2; clone size: -; J gene: TRBJ2-1; V gene: TRBV5-4; CDR3 protein: CASSVGTSVYNEQFF; CDR3 DNA: TGTGCCAGCAGCGTCGGGACTAGCGTTTACAATGAGCAGTTCTTC
D gene: -; clone size: -; J gene: TRBJ2-5; V gene: TRBV28; CDR3 protein: CASSFIRERSRETQYF; CDR3 DNA: TGTGCCAGCAGTTTCATAAGGGAGCGGTCCCGGGAGACCCAGTACTTC
D gene: TRBD2; clone size: -; J gene: TRBJ2-5; V gene: TRBV5-6; CDR3 protein: CASSPRGGTRSEYF; CDR3 DNA: TGTGCCAGCAGCCCCCGGGGGGGCACCCGCTCCGAGTACTTC
D gene: TRBD2; clone size: -; J gene: TRBJ2-3; V gene: TRBV7-2; CDR3 protein: CASSEWTSGGFPDTQYF; CDR3 DNA: TGTGCCAGCAGCGAATGGACTAGCGGGGGGTTCCCAGATACGCAGTATTTT
D gene: TRBD1; clone size: once; J gene: TRBJ1-5; V gene: TRBV19; CDR3 protein: CASSTTGTANQPQHF; CDR3 DNA: TGTGCCAGTAGTACAACCGGGACAGCTAATCAGCCCCAGCATTTT
D gene: -; clone size: -; J gene: TRBJ2-3; V gene: TRBV20-1; CDR3 protein: CSASMEDTQYF; CDR3 DNA: TGCAGTGCTAGTATGGAGGATACGCAGTATTTT
D gene: TRBD1; clone size: -; J gene: TRBJ1-5; V gene: TRBV6-4; CDR3 protein: CASSEDRGQPQHF; CDR3 DNA: TGTGCCAGCAGTGAGGACAGGGGCCAGCCCCAGCATTTT
D gene: TRBD1; clone size: -; J gene: TRBJ1-1; V gene: TRBV27; CDR3 protein: CASSLSGGPNTEAFF; CDR3 DNA: TGTGCCAGCAGTTTATCAGGGGGCCCAAACACTGAAGCTTTCTTT
D gene: -; clone size: -; J gene: TRBJ2-1; V gene: TRBV7-8; CDR3 protein: CASSPLKGGYNEQFF; CDR3 DNA: TGTGCCAGCAGCCCCTTGAAGGGGGGTTACAATGAGCAGTTCTTC
D gene: -; clone size: -; J gene: TRBJ2-3; V gene: TRBV5-6; CDR3 protein: CASSSEVGGTDTQYF; CDR3 DNA: TGTGCCAGCAGTTCAGAAGTCGGGGGCACAGATACGCAGTATTTT
D gene: -; clone size: -; J gene: TRBJ2-7; V gene: TRBV7-9; CDR3 protein: CAIVADSYEQYF; CDR3 DNA: TGTGCCATAGTAGCGGATTCCTACGAGCAGTACTTC
D gene: TRBD1; clone size: few; J gene: TRBJ1-1; V gene: TRBV5-1; CDR3 protein: CASSLSPAGGGNTEAFF; CDR3 DNA: TGCGCCAGCAGCTTGTCCCCGGCAGGGGGAGGAAACACTGAAGCTTTCTTT
D gene: -; clone size: -; J gene: TRBJ1-3; V gene: TRBV6-5; CDR3 protein: CASSPTGTGNTIYF; CDR3 DNA: TGTGCCAGCAGCCCTACAGGGACTGGAAACACCATATATTTT
D gene: TRBD1; clone size: -; J gene: TRBJ1-3; V gene: TRBV6-4; CDR3 protein: CASSDTGGGNTIYF; CDR3 DNA: TGTGCCAGCAGTGACACAGGGGGTGGAAACACCATATATTTT
D gene: -; clone size: -; J gene: TRBJ2-7; V gene: TRBV11-2; CDR3 protein: CASSPSSRKRGTDYEQYF; CDR3 DNA: TGTGCCAGCAGCCCAAGTTCCCGGAAAAGAGGGACCGACTACGAGCAGTACTTC
D gene: -; clone size: -; J gene: TRBJ1-1; V gene: TRBV7-9; CDR3 protein: CASSLDGLTEAFF; CDR3 DNA: TGTGCCAGCAGCTTAGACGGGCTGACTGAAGCTTTCTTT
D gene: TRBD1; clone size: once; J gene: TRBJ2-3; V gene: TRBV7-9; CDR3 protein: CASSFRDRDPTDTQYF; CDR3 DNA: TGTGCCAGCAGCTTCCGGGACAGGGACCCCACAGATACGCAGTATTTT